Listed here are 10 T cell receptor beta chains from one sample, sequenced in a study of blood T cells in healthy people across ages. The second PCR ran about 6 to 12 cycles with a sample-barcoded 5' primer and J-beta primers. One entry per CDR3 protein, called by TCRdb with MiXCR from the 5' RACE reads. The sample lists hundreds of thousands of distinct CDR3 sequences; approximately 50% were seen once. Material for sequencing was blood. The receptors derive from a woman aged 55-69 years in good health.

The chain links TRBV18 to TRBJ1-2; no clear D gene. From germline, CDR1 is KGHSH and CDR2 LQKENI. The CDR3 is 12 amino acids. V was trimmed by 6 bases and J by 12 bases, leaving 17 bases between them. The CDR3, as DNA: TGTGCCAGCTCCCACGGCGAGGGTAGAGACACCTTC. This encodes CASSHGEGRDTF.

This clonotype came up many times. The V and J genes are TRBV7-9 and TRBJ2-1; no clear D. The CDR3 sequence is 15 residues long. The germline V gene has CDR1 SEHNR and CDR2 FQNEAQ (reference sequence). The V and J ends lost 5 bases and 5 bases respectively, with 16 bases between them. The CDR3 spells CASSRTVGRDNEQFF. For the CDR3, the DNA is TGTGCCAGCAGCCGTACCGTTGGTCGGGACAATGAGCAGTTCTTC.

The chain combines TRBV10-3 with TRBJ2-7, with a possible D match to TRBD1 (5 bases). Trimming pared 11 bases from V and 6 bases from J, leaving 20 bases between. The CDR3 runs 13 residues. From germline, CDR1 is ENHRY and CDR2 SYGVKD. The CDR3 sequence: CAGQDNLGPEQYF. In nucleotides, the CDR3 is TGTGCCGGCCAGGACAACCTAGGCCCCGAGCAGTACTTC.

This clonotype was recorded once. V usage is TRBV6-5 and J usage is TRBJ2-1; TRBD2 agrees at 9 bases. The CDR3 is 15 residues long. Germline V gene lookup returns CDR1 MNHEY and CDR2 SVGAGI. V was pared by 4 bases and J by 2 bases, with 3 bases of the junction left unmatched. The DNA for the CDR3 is TGTGCCAGCAGTTCAGGACTAGCGACCTACAATGAGCAGTTCTTC. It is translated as CASSSGLATYNEQFF.

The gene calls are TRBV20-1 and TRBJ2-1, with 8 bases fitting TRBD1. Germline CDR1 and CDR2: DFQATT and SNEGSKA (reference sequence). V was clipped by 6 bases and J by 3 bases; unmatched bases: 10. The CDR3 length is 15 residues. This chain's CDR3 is CSAPRQGTDYNEQFF. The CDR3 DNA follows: TGCAGTGCCCCCAGACAGGGGACTGACTACAATGAGCAGTTCTTC.

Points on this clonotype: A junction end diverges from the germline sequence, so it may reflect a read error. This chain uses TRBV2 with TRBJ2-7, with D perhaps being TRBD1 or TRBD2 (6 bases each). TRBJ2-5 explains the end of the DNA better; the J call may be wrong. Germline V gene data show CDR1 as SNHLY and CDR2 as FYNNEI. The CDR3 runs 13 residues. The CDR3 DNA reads TGTGCCAACAGTGCTCGAGGGGGGGAGACCCAGTACTTC. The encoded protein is CANSARGGETQYF.

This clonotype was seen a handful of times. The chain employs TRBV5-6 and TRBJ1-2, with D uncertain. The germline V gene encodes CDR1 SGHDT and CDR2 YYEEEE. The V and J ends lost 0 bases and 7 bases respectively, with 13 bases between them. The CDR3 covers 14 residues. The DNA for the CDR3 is TGTGCCAGCAGCTTGGCTTCGGGGATGGCTGGCTACACCTTC. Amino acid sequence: CASSLASGMAGYTF. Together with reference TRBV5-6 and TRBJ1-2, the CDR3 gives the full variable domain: DAGVTQSPTHLIKTRGQQVTLRCSPKSGHDTVSWYQQALGQGPQFIFQYYEEEERQRGNFPDRFSGHQFPNYSSELNVNALLLGDSALYLCASSLASGMAGYTFGSGTRLTVV.

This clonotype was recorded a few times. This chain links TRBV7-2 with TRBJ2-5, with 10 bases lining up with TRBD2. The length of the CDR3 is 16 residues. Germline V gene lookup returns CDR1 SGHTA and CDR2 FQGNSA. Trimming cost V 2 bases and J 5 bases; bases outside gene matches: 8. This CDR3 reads CASSLSSGRAAETQYF. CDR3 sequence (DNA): TGTGCCAGCAGCTTAAGCAGCGGGAGGGCAGCGGAGACCCAGTACTTC.

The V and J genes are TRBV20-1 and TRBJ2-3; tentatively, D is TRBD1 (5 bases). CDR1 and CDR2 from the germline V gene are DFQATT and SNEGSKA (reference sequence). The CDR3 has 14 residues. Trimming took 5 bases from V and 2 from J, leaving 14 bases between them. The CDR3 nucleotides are TGCAGTGCTGGATCGTCAGGGTTCACAGATACGCAGTATTTT. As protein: CSAGSSGFTDTQYF.

CDR3 sequence reads: CASSSSWDVGVPEAFF. The CDR3 region has the DNA TGTGCCAGCAGTTCAAGCTGGGACGTTGGGGTCCCTGAAGCTTTCTTT. The chain employs TRBV12-3 or TRBV12-4 and TRBJ1-1, with a tentative D call TRBD1 (5 bases). Trimming pared 4 bases from V and 6 bases from J, leaving 21 bases between. This CDR3 is built from 16 residues.